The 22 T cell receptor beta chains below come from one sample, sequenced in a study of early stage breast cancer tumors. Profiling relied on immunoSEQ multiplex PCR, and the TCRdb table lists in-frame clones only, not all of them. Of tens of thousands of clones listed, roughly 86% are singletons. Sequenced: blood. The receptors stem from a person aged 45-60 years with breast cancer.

The CDR3 DNA follows: TGTGCCAGCAGTCCGGGACAGTTCGCCTACGAGCAGTACTTC. It codes for CASSPGQFAYEQYF. The V gene is TRBV9, the J gene TRBJ2-7; TRBD1 matches 7 bases. The V and J ends lost 5 bases and 2 bases, in that order; junction bases with no gene match: 7. Germline-derived CDR1 and CDR2 are SGDLS and YYNGEE. This CDR3 contains 14 residues.

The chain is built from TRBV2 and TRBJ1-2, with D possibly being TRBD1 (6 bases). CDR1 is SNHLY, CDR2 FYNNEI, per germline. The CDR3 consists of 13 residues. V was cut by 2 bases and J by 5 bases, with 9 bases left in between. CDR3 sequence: CASSEQGRYGYTF. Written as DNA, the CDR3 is TGTGCCAGCAGTGAACAGGGGAGGTATGGCTACACCTTC.

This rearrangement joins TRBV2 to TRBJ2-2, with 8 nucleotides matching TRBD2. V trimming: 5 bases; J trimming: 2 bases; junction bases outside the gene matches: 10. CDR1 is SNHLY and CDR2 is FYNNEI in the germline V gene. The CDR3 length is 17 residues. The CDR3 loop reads CASSHHPAGGNTGELFF. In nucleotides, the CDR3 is TGTGCCAGCAGTCACCATCCCGCGGGGGGAAACACCGGGGAGCTGTTTTTT.

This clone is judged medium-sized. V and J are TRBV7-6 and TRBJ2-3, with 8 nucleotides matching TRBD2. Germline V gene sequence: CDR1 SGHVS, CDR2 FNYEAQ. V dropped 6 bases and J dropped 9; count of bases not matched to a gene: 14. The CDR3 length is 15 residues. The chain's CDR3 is CASREGTRTAETQYF. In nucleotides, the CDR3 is TGTGCCAGCAGGGAAGGGACTAGAACGGCCGAAACGCAGTATTTT.

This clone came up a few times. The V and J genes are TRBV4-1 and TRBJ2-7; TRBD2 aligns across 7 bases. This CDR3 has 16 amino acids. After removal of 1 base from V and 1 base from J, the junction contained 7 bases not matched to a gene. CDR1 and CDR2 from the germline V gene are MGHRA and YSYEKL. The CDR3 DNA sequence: TGCGCCAGCAGCCAAGCGGTCGGGAGGCGGTCCTACGAGCAGTACTTC. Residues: CASSQAVGRRSYEQYF.

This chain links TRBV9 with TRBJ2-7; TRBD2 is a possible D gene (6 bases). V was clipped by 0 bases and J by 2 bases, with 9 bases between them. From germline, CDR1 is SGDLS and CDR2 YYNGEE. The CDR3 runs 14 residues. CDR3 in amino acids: CASSVAGGPYEQYF. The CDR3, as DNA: TGTGCCAGCAGCGTAGCCGGGGGTCCCTACGAGCAGTACTTC.

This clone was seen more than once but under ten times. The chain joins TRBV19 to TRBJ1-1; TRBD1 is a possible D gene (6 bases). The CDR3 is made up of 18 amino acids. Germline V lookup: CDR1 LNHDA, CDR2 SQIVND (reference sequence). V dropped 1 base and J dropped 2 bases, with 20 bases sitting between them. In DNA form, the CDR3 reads TGTGCCAGTAGTATAGGTTGGCAGGGGATGGGGACTAACACTGAAGCTTTCTTT. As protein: CASSIGWQGMGTNTEAFF.

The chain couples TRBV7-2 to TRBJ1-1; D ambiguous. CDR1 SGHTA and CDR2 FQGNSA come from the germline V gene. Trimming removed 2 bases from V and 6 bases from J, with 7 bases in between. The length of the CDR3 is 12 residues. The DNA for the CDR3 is TGTGCCAGCAGCTTAAGGTGGTCTGAAGCTTTCTTT. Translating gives CASSLRWSEAFF.

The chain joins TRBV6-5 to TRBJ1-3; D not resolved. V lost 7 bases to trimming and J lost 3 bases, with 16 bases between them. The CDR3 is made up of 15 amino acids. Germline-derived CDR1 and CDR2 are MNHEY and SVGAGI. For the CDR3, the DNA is TGTGCCAGCAACGGTGGAACATATGATGGAAACACCATATATTTT. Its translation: CASNGGTYDGNTIYF.

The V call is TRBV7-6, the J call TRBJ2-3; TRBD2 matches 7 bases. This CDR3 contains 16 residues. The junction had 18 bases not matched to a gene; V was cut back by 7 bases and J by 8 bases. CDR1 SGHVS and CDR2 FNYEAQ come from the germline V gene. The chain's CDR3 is CASIPRGSSGLGTQYF. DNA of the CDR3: TGTGCCAGCATTCCTCGTGGCTCTAGCGGTTTGGGTACGCAGTATTTT.

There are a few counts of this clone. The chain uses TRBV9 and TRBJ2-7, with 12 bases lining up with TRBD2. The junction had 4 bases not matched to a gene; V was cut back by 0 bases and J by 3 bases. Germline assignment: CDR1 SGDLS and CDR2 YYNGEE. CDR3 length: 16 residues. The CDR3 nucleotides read TGTGCCAGCAGCGTAGGGCCGACTAGCGGGAGCTACGAGCAGTACTTC. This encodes CASSVGPTSGSYEQYF.

DNA of the CDR3: TGCGCCAGCAGCTTGGACAGACACACAGATACGCAGTATTTT. Protein product: CASSLDRHTDTQYF. The chain links TRBV5-1 to TRBJ2-3; the D is unclear. Germline CDR1 reads SGHRS; CDR2 reads YFSETQ. The CDR3 covers 14 residues. The V end lost 0 bases, the J end lost 2 bases, and 7 bases lay between the germline ends.

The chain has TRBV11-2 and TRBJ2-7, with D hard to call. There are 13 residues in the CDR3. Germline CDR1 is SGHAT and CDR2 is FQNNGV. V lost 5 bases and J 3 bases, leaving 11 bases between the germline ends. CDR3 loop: CASSLAGSYEQYF. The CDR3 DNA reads TGTGCCAGCAGCCTTGCTGGCAGCTACGAGCAGTACTTC.

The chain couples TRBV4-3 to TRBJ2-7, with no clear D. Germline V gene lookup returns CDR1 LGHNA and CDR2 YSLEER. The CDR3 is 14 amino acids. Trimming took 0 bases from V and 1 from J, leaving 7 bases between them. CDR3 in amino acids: CASSQERQSYEQYF. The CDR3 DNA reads TGCGCCAGCAGCCAAGAAAGACAATCCTACGAGCAGTACTTC.

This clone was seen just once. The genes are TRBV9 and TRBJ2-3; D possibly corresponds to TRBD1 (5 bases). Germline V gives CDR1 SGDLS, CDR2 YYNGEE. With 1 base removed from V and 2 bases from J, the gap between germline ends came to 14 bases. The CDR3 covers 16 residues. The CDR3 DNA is TGTGCCAGCAGCGTATCATCCGGACAAGTCACAGATACGCAGTATTTT. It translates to CASSVSSGQVTDTQYF.

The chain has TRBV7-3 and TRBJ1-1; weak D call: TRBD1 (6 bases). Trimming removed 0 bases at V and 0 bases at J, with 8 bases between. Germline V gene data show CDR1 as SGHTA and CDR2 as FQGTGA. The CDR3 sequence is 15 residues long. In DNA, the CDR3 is TGTGCCAGCAGCTTAACGGGGGGGCTGAACACTGAAGCTTTCTTT. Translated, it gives CASSLTGGLNTEAFF.

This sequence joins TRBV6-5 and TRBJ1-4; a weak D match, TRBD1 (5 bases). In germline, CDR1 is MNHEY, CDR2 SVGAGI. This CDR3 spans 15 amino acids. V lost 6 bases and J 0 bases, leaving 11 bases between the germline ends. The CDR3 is CASSGHRPTNEKLFF. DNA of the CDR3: TGTGCCAGCAGCGGACATCGGCCAACTAATGAAAAACTGTTTTTT.

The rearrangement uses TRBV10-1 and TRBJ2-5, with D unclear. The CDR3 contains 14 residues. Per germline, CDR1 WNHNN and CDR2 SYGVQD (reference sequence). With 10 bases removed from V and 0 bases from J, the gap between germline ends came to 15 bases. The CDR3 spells CAIFRMTDQETQYF. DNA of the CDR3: TGCGCCATATTCAGGATGACGGACCAAGAGACCCAGTACTTC.

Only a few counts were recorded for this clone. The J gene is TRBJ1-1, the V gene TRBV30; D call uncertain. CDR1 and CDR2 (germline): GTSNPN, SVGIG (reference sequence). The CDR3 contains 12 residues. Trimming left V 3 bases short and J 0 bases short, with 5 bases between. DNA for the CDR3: TGTGCCTGGAGCGGCCTGAACACTGAAGCTTTCTTT. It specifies CAWSGLNTEAFF.

CDR3 residues: CASSLEGRTNEKLFF. The CDR3 nucleotides are TGCGCCAGCAGCTTGGAGGGCAGAACTAATGAAAAACTGTTTTTT. This chain links TRBV5-1 with TRBJ1-4, with D unclear. The V end lost 0 bases, the J end lost 1 base, and 7 bases lay between the germline ends. CDR3 length: 15 amino acids. Germline loops: CDR1 SGHRS, CDR2 YFSETQ.

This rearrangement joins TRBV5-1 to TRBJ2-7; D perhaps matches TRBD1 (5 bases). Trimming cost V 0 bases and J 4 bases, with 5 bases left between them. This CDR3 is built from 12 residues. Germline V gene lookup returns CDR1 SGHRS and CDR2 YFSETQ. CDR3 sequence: CASSLGQYEQYF. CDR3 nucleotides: TGCGCCAGCAGCTTGGGACAGTACGAGCAGTACTTC.

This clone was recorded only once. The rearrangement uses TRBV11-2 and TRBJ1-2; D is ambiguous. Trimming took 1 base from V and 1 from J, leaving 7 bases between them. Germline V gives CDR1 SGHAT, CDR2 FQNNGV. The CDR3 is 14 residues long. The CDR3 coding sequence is TGTGCCAGCAGCTTAGCCCACAGTAACTATGGCTACACCTTC. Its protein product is CASSLAHSNYGYTF.